The entry below gives a single TCR beta chain sequence along with its context. Its antigen is as yet unknown. Here immunoSEQ multiplex PCR was the method, and the copy in TCRdb shows in-frame clones only, minus some. The data hold approximately 2.4 million clones, with almost 96% observed a single time. The data derive from a study of shared clonotypes between healthy human individuals. Every one of the donors was a Caucasian adult that lived in Nashville, Tennessee. Broader study findings: The study generally estimated greater richness for naive than memory subsets.

Trimming cost V 5 bases and J 8 bases, with 15 bases left between them. This CDR3 region has 12 residues. The germline gives CDR1 SQVTM, CDR2 ANQGSEA. The sequence was obtained from a man younger than 30 in good health. Sequenced: naive CD4+ T cells sorted from blood. Subset meaning: CD45RA+ positively selected. The chain couples TRBV29-1 to TRBJ1-2; D is perhaps TRBD1 (6 bases). The CDR3 sequence is CSVRFTGRGYTF. The CDR3 DNA follows: TGCAGCGTTCGTTTTACAGGGAGAGGCTACACCTTC. The full variable domain, in which reference TRBV29-1 and TRBJ1-2 provide the parts outside the CDR3, is SAVISQKPSRDICQRGTSLTIQCQVDSQVTMMFWYRQQPGQSLTLIATANQGSEATYESGFVIDKFPISRPNLTFSTLTVSNMSPEDSSIYLCSVRFTGRGYTFGSGTRLTVV.